This paragraph reports one TCR beta chain. Its cognate antigen is unknown. At least 6.5 million PBMCs were isolated per sample. The use of a sample-barcoded 5' primer and a J-beta primer mix characterized a second PCR of roughly 7 to 11 cycles. TCRdb analysed the 5' RACE reads with MiXCR anew, one entry per CDR3 protein. This table holds about 800,000 distinct CDR3 sequences, 58% found once. This entry comes from a study of blood T cells in healthy people across ages. Study conclusions and caveats: The long-lived group displayed more naive CD4+ cells, plus higher diversity, than the aged donors did.

Trimming took 4 bases from V and 13 from J, leaving 17 bases between them. Germline values: CDR1 MNHNS, CDR2 SASEGT. The CDR3 sequence is 14 residues long. V gene TRBV6-1 combines with J gene TRBJ1-6, with TRBD1 as a possible D gene (5 bases). Sequenced sample: blood. This clonotype originated in a man in his thirties or forties in good health. The CDR3, as DNA: TGTGCCAGCAGTGGTAAAGGGACCTTCTCCCCCCTCCACTTT. This gives the protein CASSGKGTFSPLHF.